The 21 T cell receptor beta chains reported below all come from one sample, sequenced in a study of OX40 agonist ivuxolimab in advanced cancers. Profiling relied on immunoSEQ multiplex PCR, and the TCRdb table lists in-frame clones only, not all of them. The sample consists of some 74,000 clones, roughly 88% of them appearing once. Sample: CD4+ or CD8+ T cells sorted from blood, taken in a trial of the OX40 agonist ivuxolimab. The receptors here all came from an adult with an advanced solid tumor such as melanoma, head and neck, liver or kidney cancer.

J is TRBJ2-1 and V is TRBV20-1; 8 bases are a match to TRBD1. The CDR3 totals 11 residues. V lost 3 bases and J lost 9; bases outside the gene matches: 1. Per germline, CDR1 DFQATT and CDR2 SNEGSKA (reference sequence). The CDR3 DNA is TGCAGTGCTAGTCAGGGGGCTGAGCAGTTCTTC. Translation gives CSASQGAEQFF.

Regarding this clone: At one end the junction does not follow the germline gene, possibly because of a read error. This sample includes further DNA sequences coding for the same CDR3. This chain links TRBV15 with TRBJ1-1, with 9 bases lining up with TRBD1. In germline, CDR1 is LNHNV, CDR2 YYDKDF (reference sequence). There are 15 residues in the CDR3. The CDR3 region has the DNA TGTGCCACCACCCCATCCAGGGACAGGGCTGCTGAGGCTTTCTTT. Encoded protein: CATTPSRDRAAEAFF.

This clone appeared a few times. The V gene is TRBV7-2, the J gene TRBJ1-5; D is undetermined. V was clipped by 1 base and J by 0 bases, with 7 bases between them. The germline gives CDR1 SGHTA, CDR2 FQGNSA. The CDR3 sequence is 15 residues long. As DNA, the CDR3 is TGTGCCAGCAGCTTAGGCCCTAGTAGCAATCAGCCCCAGCATTTT. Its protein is CASSLGPSSNQPQHF. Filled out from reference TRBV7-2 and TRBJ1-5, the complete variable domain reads GAGVSQSPSNKVTEKGKDVELRCDPISGHTALYWYRQSLGQGLEFLIYFQGNSAPDKSGLPSDRFSAERTGGSVSTLTIQRTQQEDSAVYLCASSLGPSSNQPQHFGDGTRLSIL.

The CDR3 sequence: CASSFQGDRGYNEQFF. The CDR3 bases are TGTGCCAGCAGTTTCCAGGGGGACAGGGGTTACAATGAGCAGTTCTTC. V gene TRBV28 combines with J gene TRBJ2-1; TRBD1 matches 10 bases. The CDR3 is 16 residues long. Trimming took 3 bases from V and 4 from J; bases not matched to a gene: 6. Per germline, CDR1 MDHEN and CDR2 SYDVKM.

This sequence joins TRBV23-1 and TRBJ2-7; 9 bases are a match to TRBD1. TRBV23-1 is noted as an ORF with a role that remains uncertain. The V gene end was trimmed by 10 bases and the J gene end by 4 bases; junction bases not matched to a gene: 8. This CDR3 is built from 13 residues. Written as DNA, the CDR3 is TGCGCCAACAAGGACAGGGGAAAATACGAGCAGTACTTC. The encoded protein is CANKDRGKYEQYF.

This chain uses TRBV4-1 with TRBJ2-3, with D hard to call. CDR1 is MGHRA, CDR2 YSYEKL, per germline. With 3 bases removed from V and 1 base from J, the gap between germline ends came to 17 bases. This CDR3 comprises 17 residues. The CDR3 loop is CASSHPGLSLRTDTQYF. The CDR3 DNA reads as TGCGCCAGCAGCCACCCTGGCCTCTCGCTCCGCACAGATACGCAGTATTTT.

CDR3 sequence reads: CASTRTGNNEQFF. The CDR3 DNA reads as TGTGCCAGCACAAGGACAGGGAACAATGAGCAGTTCTTC. The chain combines TRBV6-5 with TRBJ2-1; TRBD1 matches at 8 bases. The ends lost 7 bases at V and 5 bases at J; junction bases unmatched: 4. The CDR3 contains 13 residues. Germline CDR1 reads MNHEY; CDR2 reads SVGAGI.

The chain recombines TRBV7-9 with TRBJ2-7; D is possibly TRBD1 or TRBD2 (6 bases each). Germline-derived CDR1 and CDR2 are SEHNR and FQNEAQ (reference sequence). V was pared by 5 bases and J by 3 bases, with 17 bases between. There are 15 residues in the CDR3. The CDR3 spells CASSPYRGEIYEQYF. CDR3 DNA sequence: TGTGCCAGCAGCCCATATAGGGGGGAGATCTACGAGCAGTACTTC.

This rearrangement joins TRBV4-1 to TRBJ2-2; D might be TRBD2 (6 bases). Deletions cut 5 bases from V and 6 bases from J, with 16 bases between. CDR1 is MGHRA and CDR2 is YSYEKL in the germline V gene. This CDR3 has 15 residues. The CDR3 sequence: CASSFNLALPGELFF. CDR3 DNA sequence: TGCGCCAGCAGCTTCAATCTAGCGCTCCCCGGGGAGCTGTTTTTT.

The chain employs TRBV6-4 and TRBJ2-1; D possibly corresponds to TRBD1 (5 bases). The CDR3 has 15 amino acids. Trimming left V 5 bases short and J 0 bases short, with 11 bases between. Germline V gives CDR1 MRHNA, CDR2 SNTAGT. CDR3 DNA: TGTGCCAGCAGTCCAGGGTTTAGCTCCTACAATGAGCAGTTCTTC. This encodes CASSPGFSSYNEQFF.

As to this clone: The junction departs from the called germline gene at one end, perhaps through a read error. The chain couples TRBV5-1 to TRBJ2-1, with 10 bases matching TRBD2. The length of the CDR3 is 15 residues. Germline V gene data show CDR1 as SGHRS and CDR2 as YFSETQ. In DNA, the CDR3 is TGCGCCAGCAGCGCCCGACTAGCGGGTATCAATGAGCAATTCTTC. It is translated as CASSARLAGINEQFF.

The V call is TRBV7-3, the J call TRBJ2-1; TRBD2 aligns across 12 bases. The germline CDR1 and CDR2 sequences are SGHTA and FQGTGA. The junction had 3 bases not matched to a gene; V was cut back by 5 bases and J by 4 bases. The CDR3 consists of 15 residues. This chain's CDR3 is CASSPGTSGYNEQFF. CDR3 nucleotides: TGTGCCAGCAGCCCAGGGACTAGCGGGTACAATGAGCAGTTCTTC.

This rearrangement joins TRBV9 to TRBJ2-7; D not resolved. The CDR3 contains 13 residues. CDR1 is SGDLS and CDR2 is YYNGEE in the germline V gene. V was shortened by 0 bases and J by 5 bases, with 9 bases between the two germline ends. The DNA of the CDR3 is TGTGCCAGCAGCGTAGGAGTTTGGGACGAGCAGTACTTC. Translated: CASSVGVWDEQYF.

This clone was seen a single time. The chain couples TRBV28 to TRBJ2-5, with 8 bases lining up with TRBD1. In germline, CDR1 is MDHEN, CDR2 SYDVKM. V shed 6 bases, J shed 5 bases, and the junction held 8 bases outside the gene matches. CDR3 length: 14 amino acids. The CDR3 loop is CASSFQGARETQYF. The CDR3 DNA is TGTGCCAGCAGCTTTCAGGGGGCCCGGGAGACCCAGTACTTC.

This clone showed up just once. CDR3 coding DNA: TGTGCCAGCAGCTTAAGGCACAGAGAGACCCAGTACTTC. It specifies CASSLRHRETQYF. This chain links TRBV7-9 with TRBJ2-5, with no clear D. The length of the CDR3 is 13 residues. Trimming shortened V by 2 bases and J by 4 bases, and 8 bases separated the two germline ends. The V gene's germline CDR1 is SEHNR and CDR2 FQNEAQ (reference sequence).

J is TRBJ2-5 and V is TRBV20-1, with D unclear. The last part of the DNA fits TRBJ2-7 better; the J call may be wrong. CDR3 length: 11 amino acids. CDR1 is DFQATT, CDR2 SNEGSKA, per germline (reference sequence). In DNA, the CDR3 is TGCAGTGCCACGCGAGAGTACGAGCAGTACTTC. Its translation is CSATREYEQYF.

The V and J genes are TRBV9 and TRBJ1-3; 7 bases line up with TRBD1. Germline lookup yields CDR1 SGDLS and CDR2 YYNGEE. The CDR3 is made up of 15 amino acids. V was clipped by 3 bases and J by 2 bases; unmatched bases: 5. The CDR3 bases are TGTGCCAGCAGCGATTCGGGACAGCCTGGAAACACCATATATTTT. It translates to CASSDSGQPGNTIYF.

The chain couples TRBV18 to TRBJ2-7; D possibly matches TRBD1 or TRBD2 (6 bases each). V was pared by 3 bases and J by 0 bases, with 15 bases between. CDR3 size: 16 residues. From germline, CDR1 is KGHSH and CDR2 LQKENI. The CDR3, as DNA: TGTGCCAGCTCACCTTCCGGGGGCGTAATCTCCTACGAGCAGTACTTC. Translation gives CASSPSGGVISYEQYF.

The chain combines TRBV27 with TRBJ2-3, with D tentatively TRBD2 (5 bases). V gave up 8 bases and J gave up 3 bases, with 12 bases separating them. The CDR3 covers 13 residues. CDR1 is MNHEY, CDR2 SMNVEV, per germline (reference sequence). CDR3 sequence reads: CASQVEGTDTQYF. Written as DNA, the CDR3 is TGTGCCAGCCAGGTTGAGGGAACAGATACGCAGTATTTT.

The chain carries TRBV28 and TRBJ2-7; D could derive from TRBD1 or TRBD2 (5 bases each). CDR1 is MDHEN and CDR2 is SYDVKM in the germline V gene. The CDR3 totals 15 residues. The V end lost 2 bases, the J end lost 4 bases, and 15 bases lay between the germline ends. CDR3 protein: CASSLRYGGVYEQYF. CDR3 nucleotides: TGTGCCAGCAGTTTACGGTATGGGGGTGTGTACGAGCAGTACTTC. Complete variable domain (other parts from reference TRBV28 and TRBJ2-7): DVKVTQSSRYLVKRTGEKVFLECVQDMDHENMFWYRQDPGLGLRLIYFSYDVKMKEKGDIPEGYSVSREKKERFSLILESASTNQTSMYLCASSLRYGGVYEQYFGPGTRLTVT.

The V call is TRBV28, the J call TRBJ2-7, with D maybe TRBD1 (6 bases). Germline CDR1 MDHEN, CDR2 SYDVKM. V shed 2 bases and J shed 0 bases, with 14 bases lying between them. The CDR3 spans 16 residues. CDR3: CASSLPGDGSSYEQYF. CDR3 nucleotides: TGTGCCAGCAGTTTACCAGGGGATGGCAGCTCCTACGAGCAGTACTTC.